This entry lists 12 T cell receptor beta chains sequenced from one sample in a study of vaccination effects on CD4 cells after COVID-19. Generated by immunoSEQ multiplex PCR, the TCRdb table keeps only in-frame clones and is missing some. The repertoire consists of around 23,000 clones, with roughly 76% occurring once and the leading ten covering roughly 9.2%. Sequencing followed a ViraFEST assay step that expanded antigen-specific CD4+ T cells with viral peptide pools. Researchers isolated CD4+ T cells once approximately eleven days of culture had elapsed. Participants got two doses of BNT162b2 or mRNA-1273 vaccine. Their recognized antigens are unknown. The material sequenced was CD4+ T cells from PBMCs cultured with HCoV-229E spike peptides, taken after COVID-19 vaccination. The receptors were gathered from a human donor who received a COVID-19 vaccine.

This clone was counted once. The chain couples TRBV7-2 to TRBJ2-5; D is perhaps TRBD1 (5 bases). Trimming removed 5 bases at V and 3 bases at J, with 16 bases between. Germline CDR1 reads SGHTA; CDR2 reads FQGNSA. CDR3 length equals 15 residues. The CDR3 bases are TGTGCCAGCAGCACCTTAGGGCAGGGCGAAGAGACCCAGTACTTC. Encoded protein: CASSTLGQGEETQYF.

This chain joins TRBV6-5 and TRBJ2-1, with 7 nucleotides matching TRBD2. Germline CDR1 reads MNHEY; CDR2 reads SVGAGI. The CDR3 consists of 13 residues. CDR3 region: CLSGSGRYNEQFF. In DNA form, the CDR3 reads TGTCTTAGCGGGTCCGGACGTTACAATGAGCAGTTCTTC.

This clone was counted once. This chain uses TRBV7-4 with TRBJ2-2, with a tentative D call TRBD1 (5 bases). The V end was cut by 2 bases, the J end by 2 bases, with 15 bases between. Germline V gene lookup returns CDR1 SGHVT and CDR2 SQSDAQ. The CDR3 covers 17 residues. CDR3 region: CASSLYHRIRNTGELFF. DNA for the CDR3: TGTGCCAGCAGCTTATACCACAGGATCCGAAACACCGGGGAGCTGTTTTTT.

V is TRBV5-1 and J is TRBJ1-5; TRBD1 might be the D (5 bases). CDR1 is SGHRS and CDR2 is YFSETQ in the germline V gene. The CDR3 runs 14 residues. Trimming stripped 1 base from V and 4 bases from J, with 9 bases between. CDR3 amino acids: CASSLSGLNQPQHF. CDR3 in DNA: TGCGCCAGCAGCTTGTCAGGGTTGAATCAGCCCCAGCATTTT.

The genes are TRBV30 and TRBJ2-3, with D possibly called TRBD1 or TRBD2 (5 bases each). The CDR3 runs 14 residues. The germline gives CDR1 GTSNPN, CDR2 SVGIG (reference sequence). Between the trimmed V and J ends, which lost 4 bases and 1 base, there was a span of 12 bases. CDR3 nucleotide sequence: TGTGCCTGGATAAGCGGACATGGCACAGATACGCAGTATTTT. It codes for CAWISGHGTDTQYF.

CDR3 in amino acids: CASRQVENTEAFF. CDR3 DNA sequence: TGTGCCAGCAGGCAGGTGGAGAACACTGAAGCTTTCTTT. This chain joins TRBV6-6 and TRBJ1-1; no clear D gene. This CDR3 is built from 13 residues. Germline CDR1 and CDR2: MNHNY and SVGAGI (reference sequence). Trimming took off 6 bases at V and 1 base at J, with 9 bases between the two ends.

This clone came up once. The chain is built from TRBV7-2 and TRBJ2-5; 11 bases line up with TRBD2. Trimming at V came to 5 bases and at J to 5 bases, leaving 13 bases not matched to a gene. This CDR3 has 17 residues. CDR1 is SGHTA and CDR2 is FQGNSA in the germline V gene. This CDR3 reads CASSHHTTSGRGETQYF. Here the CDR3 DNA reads TGTGCCAGCAGCCACCACACCACTAGCGGGAGAGGTGAGACCCAGTACTTC.

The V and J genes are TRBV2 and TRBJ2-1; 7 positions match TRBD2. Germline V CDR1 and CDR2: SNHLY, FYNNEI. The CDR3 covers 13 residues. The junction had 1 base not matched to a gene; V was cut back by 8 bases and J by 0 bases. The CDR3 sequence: CASLADSYNEQFF. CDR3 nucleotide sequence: TGTGCCAGCCTAGCGGACTCCTACAATGAGCAGTTCTTC.

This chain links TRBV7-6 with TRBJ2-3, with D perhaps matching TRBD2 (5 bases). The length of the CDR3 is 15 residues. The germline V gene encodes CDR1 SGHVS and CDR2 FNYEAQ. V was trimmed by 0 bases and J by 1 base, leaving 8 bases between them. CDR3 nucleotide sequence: TGTGCCAGCAGCTTAGCGAGGCGGGGCACAGATACGCAGTATTTT. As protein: CASSLARRGTDTQYF.

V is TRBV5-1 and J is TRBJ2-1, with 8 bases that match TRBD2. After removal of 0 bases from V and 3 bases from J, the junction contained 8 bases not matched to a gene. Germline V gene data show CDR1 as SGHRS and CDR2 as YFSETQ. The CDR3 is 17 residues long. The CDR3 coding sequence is TGCGCCAGCAGCTTGGGGCGGGCTAGCGGGCTCTACAATGAGCAGTTCTTC. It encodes CASSLGRASGLYNEQFF.

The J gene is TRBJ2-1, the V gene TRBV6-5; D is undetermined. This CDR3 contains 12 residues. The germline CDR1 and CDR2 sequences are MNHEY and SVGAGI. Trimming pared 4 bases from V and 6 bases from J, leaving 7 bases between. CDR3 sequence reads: CASSSPVNEQFF. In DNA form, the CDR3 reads TGTGCCAGCAGTTCACCGGTCAATGAGCAGTTCTTC.

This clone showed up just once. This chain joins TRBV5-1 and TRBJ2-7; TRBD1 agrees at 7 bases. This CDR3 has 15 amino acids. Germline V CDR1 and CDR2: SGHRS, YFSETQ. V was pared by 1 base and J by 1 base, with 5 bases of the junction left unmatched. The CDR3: CASSLYPTGSYEQYF. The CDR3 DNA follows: TGCGCCAGCAGCTTGTACCCGACAGGGTCCTACGAGCAGTACTTC.